The rows below give T cell receptor beta chains drawn from one sample of a study of blood T cell repertoires in COVID-19. Sequencing used immunoSEQ multiplex PCR; TCRdb keeps in-frame clones, though not all of them. The sample records 200,000 to 300,000 clones, around 83% being singletons. Sequenced: peripheral blood. All receptors come from a woman aged 55-70 years with active or convalescent COVID-19. CDR3s include the opening cysteine and the closing phenylalanine or tryptophan. A D gene is named only where the DNA matches it firmly. A clone size is listed for some rows: how often the clone was seen (once, few, many), or a class if it is expanded.

D gene	V gene	J gene	clone size	CDR3 protein	CDR3 DNA
NA	TRBV3-1/TRBV3-2	TRBJ1-1	NA	CASSQAEQGRYTEAFF	TGTGCCAGCAGCCAAGCGGAACAGGGTCGGTACACTGAAGCTTTCTTT
TRBD1	TRBV11-2	TRBJ1-2	NA	CASSLDRGRDYGYTF	TGTGCCAGCAGCTTAGACAGGGGGCGGGACTATGGCTACACCTTC
NA	TRBV19	TRBJ2-6	NA	CASHLNSSSGANVLTF	TGTGCCAGCCACCTGAACAGTTCCTCTGGGGCCAACGTCCTGACTTTC
TRBD2	TRBV2	TRBJ2-1	NA	CASSAGGNEQFF	TGTGCCAGCAGTGCCGGGGGGAATGAGCAGTTCTTC
TRBD2	TRBV10-3	TRBJ2-7	NA	CAIRGEGHEQYF	TGTGCCATCAGGGGGGAGGGCCACGAGCAGTACTTC
NA	TRBV7-2	TRBJ2-1	NA	CASTPSPGGEQFF	TGTGCCAGCACCCCCTCCCCCGGGGGTGAGCAGTTCTTC
NA	TRBV19	TRBJ1-5	NA	CASSIDRGSNQPQHF	TGTGCCAGTAGTATAGATCGGGGTAGCAATCAGCCCCAGCATTTT
NA	TRBV18	TRBJ2-1	NA	CASSPRAGYNEQFF	TGTGCCAGCTCACCTAGAGCGGGCTACAATGAGCAGTTCTTC
NA	TRBV2	TRBJ1-2	NA	CASKTSASNYGYTF	TGTGCCAGCAAGACTTCAGCATCTAACTATGGCTACACCTTC
NA	TRBV6-6	TRBJ1-5	NA	CASMAGLNQPQHF	TGTGCCAGCATGGCAGGACTTAATCAGCCCCAGCATTTT
NA	TRBV5-1	TRBJ1-6	NA	CASSLAGQVYSPLHF	TGCGCCAGCAGCTTGGCCGGCCAGGTCTATTCACCCCTCCACTTT
TRBD2	TRBV18	TRBJ2-5	NA	CASSPTPGLASHF	TGTGCCAGCTCACCGACACCGGGACTAGCGAGTCACTTC
NA	TRBV9	TRBJ1-2	NA	CASSPGFRDYGYTF	TGTGCCAGCAGCCCCGGCTTTCGGGACTATGGCTACACCTTC
NA	TRBV19	TRBJ1-3	few	CASSIPQFRGNTIYF	TGTGCCAGTAGTATACCACAGTTCAGGGGAAACACCATATATTTT
NA	TRBV2	TRBJ1-4	NA	CASRVTETNEKLFF	TGTGCCAGCAGGGTGACAGAGACTAATGAAAAACTGTTTTTT
TRBD1	TRBV7-2	TRBJ1-2	NA	CASSPNPGGDSYGYTF	TGTGCCAGCAGCCCCAACCCCGGGGGGGACAGCTATGGCTACACCTTC
NA	TRBV7-2	TRBJ1-5	once	CASTLTGVSNQPQHF	TGTGCCAGCACCCTGACGGGGGTCAGCAATCAGCCCCAGCATTTT
NA	TRBV6-2/TRBV6-3	TRBJ2-3	NA	CASSKNRDSERDTQYF	TGTGCCAGCAGTAAAAACCGGGACTCCGAGAGAGATACGCAGTATTTT
NA	TRBV9	TRBJ1-1	once	CASSPWGQGFTEAFF	TGTGCCAGCAGCCCTTGGGGGCAGGGGTTCACTGAAGCTTTCTTT
TRBD1	TRBV3-1/TRBV3-2	TRBJ1-1	NA	CASSQLTGMGTEAFF	TGTGCCAGCAGCCAACTGACAGGGATGGGCACTGAAGCTTTCTTT
NA	TRBV19	TRBJ1-2	once	CASSIEPGRVPNYGYTF	TGTGCCAGTAGTATAGAGCCGGGGAGAGTGCCTAACTATGGCTACACCTTC
NA	TRBV10-3	TRBJ1-2	NA	CAISDPGVSYGYTF	TGTGCCATCAGTGATCCAGGGGTTAGCTATGGCTACACCTTC
NA	TRBV6-5	TRBJ1-1	NA	CASSGGPWGTEAFF	TGTGCCAGCAGCGGAGGACCCTGGGGCACTGAAGCTTTCTTT
NA	TRBV2	TRBJ2-4	NA	CASSEGEVAKNIQYF	TGTGCCAGCAGTGAAGGGGAGGTAGCCAAAAACATTCAGTACTTC
NA	TRBV29-1	TRBJ1-1	NA	CSVGGAELMNTEAFF	TGCAGCGTGGGAGGGGCAGAACTTATGAACACTGAAGCTTTCTTT
TRBD1	TRBV30	TRBJ1-2	NA	CAWAGQGNYYGYTF	TGTGCCTGGGCTGGACAGGGGAATTACTATGGCTACACCTTC
TRBD1	TRBV19	TRBJ2-7	few	CASKLGQADLYEQYF	TGTGCCAGTAAATTAGGACAGGCTGATTTATACGAGCAGTACTTC